This T cell receptor (beta chain) derives from a study of shared clonotypes between healthy human individuals. On this clone: As yet, its antigen is unknown.

Study results and caveats: Clonotypes shared by all four sorted-subset donors had higher generation probabilities than non-shared clonotypes. Several donors showed sharing of approximately 4.7% of naive CD4 clonotypes.

J gave up 7 bases and V 4 bases, and 1 base lay outside the gene matches. The CDR3 consists of 12 residues. Per the germline V gene, CDR1 is ENHRY and CDR2 is SYGVKD. Cells designated naive CD8 were CD45RO-negative and were positively selected for CCR7, with terminally differentiated effector memory CD45RA+ cells excluded. Clones were sequenced by immunoSEQ multiplex PCR, and TCRdb holds only the in-frame ones, with some missing. The profile shows millions of clones, about 95% of them singletons. The source material was naive CD8+ T cells sorted from blood. The source is a man in his late teens or twenties in good health. This chain joins TRBV10-3 and TRBJ1-1, with TRBD1 matching 9 bases. The CDR3 spells CAISGDRDEAFF. The CDR3 coding sequence is TGTGCCATCAGTGGGGACAGGGATGAAGCTTTCTTT.